What follows are 7 T cell receptor beta chains derived from one specimen sequenced in a study of blood T cell repertoires in COVID-19. The table came from immunoSEQ multiplex PCR; TCRdb's copy has only in-frame clones and leaves some out. The sample includes under 250,000 clones, around 86% seen only once; the top ten take around a tenth. The sequenced material came from peripheral blood. The receptor source for this set is a man aged 50 to 59 with COVID-19, enrolled during active disease.

The rearrangement links TRBV3-1 (or the pseudogene TRBV3-2) to TRBJ1-2; unclear D gene. Germline-derived CDR1 and CDR2 are LGHDT and YNNKEL (reference sequence). The V end lost 4 bases, the J end lost 4 bases, and 16 bases lay between the germline ends. CDR3 length: 15 residues. In nucleotides, the CDR3 is TGTGCCAGCAGCCCAATTGCGGGAAGGAGCTATGGCTACACCTTC. Its translation: CASSPIAGRSYGYTF.

This clone was seen a single time. DNA for the CDR3: TGTGCCAGCAGCTTAGACGATCGACAGGCCGCGGGCTACACCTTC. Translating it yields CASSLDDRQAAGYTF. This chain uses TRBV7-8 with TRBJ1-2; D possibly corresponds to TRBD1 (6 bases). Deletions cut 1 base from V and 8 bases from J, with 17 bases between. The CDR3 is 15 amino acids. CDR1 is SGHVS and CDR2 is FQNEAQ in the germline V gene.

This clone was observed a single time. This sequence joins TRBV6-1 and TRBJ1-2; no clear D. Trimming shortened V by 2 bases and J by 6 bases, and 13 bases separated the two germline ends. Germline V gene lookup returns CDR1 MNHNS and CDR2 SASEGT. The CDR3 loop spans 14 amino acids. CDR3 coding DNA: TGTGCCAGCAGTGAATCACGCGGCGTGGATGGCTACACCTTC. It specifies CASSESRGVDGYTF.

The rearrangement joins TRBV4-1 to TRBJ1-5; D might be TRBD1 (6 bases). The germline gives CDR1 MGHRA, CDR2 YSYEKL. The CDR3 runs 15 residues. V was clipped by 4 bases and J by 0 bases, with 10 bases between them. The CDR3 protein is CASSRGTPSNQPQHF. The CDR3 DNA reads as TGCGCCAGCAGCCGGGGGACACCTAGCAATCAGCCCCAGCATTTT.

V and J are TRBV6-6 and TRBJ2-7; the D gene is possibly TRBD2 (6 bases). Trimming took 5 bases from V and 6 from J, leaving 26 bases between them. Germline values: CDR1 MNHNY, CDR2 SVGAGI (reference sequence). The CDR3 runs to 17 residues. The CDR3 here is CASSPTVRGTVGGEQYF. CDR3 in DNA: TGTGCCAGCAGTCCCACCGTCCGCGGGACTGTAGGAGGCGAGCAGTACTTC.

The chain joins TRBV7-6 to TRBJ2-3, with TRBD2 identical over 9 bases. The germline gives CDR1 SGHVS, CDR2 FNYEAQ. This CDR3 has 16 amino acids. V lost 0 bases to trimming and J lost 2 bases; unmatched junction nucleotides: 3. CDR3 loop: CASSLASGGATDTQYF. Written as DNA, the CDR3 is TGTGCCAGCAGCTTAGCTAGCGGGGGAGCCACAGATACGCAGTATTTT.

This rearrangement joins TRBV11-3 to TRBJ2-2; 7 bases match TRBD1. Trimming removed 1 base from V and 1 base from J; junction bases left unmatched: 0. The CDR3 runs to 15 residues. In germline, CDR1 is SGHNT, CDR2 YENEEA. CDR3: CASSLGTGNTGELFF. The CDR3 DNA follows: TGTGCCAGCAGCTTAGGGACAGGGAACACCGGGGAGCTGTTTTTT.